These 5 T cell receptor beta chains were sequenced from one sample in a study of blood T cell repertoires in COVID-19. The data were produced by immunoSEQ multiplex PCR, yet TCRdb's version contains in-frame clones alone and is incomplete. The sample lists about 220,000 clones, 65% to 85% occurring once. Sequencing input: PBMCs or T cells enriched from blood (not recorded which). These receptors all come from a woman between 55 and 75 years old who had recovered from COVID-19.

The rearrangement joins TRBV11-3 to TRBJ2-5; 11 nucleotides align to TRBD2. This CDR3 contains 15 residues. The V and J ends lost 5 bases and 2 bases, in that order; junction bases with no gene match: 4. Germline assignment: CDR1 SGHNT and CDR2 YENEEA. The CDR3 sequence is CASSPGLAVQETQYF. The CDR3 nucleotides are TGTGCCAGCAGCCCGGGACTAGCGGTTCAAGAGACCCAGTACTTC.

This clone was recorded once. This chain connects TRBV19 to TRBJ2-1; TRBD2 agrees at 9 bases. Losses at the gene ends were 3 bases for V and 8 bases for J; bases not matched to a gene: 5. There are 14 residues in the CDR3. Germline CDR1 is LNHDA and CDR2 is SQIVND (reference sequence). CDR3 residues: CASSIVGTSHEQFF. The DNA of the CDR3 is TGTGCCAGTAGTATTGTCGGGACTAGCCATGAGCAGTTCTTC.

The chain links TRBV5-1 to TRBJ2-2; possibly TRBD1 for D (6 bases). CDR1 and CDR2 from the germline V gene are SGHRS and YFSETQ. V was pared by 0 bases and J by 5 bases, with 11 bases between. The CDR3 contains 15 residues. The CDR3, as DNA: TGCGCCAGCAGCTTGGATAGGGGGATTACCGGGGAGCTGTTTTTT. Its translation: CASSLDRGITGELFF.

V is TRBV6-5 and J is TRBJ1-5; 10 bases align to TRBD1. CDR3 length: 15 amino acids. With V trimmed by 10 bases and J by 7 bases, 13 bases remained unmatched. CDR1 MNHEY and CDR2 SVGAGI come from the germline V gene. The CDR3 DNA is TGTGCCATCTCTCCCCGGGACAGGGGATACCAGCCCCAGCATTTT. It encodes CAISPRDRGYQPQHF.

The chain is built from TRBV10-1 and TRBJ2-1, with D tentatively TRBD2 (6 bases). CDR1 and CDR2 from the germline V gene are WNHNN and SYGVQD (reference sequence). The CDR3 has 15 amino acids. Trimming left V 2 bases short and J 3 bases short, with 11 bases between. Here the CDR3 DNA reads TGCGCCAGCAGTGAGATTGTGGGGGGCTACAATGAGCAGTTCTTC. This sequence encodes CASSEIVGGYNEQFF.